This T cell receptor beta chain comes out of a study of a mutant IDH1 vaccine in newly diagnosed glioma (dated by TCRdb to the early 2020s). In the study overall: Eight vaccinations were administered to patients in weeks 1, 3, 5, 7, 11, 15, 19 and 23, corresponding to visits V03 through V10. Vaccination began 4-6 weeks after radiotherapy alone, or alongside temozolomide cycles in the chemotherapy-containing groups. Of the 30 to 35 patients who were treated, about 60% were male and roughly 40% were female, and the mean age was about 40 years. Before enrollment, most patients had been given radiochemotherapy with temozolomide as standard therapy, while the rest had received either radiotherapy alone or temozolomide alone. Peripheral blood was collected at six visits: V03 (baseline), V05, V07, V10, V12 and V13. For exploratory analyses, about two dozen treated patients had longitudinal TCRB deep sequencing done wherever samples were available.

According to the germline V gene, CDR1 reads KGHSH and CDR2 reads LQKENI. The CDR3 contains 16 residues, cysteine and phenylalanine counted. Only CDR3 DNA is held: 48 bases, read in frame from base 1. Here V drops 6 bases and J drops 2 bases, and the junction holds 11 bases not matched to any gene. What the study reported, not specific to this receptor: The authors noted that analyses of patient blood samples could not be reproduced because of sample limitations. PBMC samples for TCRB deep sequencing were selected based on availability. Immune responses induced by the vaccine were seen in approximately 92% of patients across multiple MHC alleles. Pseudoprogression seemed to be unrelated to changes in the top peripheral T cell clonotypes found by TCRB sequencing.

The time point label, as the study defines it: week 11, during vaccination. Each vaccine dose, consisting of 300 ug of a 20-mer mutant IDH1 peptide in Montanide, was administered subcutaneously with topical imiquimod. The donors had newly diagnosed IDH1-mutant astrocytomas of WHO grade 3 or 4 that showed loss of nuclear ATRX. The samples were drawn from NOA16, a multicentre, single-arm, open-label phase I trial in Germany that tested a mutant IDH1 peptide vaccine in humans for the first time. Genomic DNA for TCRB sequencing was extracted from EDTA blood using the DNeasy Blood and Tissue Kit. The library was built by means of the immunoSEQ multiplex PCR assay. Following the manufacturer's protocol, the hsTCRB Kit was used to amplify rearranged TCR beta chain sequences. Sequencing of TCRB libraries was carried out on an Illumina MiSeq. In the authors' own workflow: Demultiplexing, trimming and gene mapping were performed with the kit vendor's proprietary platform. Entries here come from immuneACCESS through TCRdb and include only in-frame sequences with V and J called. Some clones fail to appear in such tables; in the studies checked, an unresolved V gene covers under half of the shortfall, and the cause of the remainder is unknown. The V and J calls and the clone size are those of that table, but D and trimming were determined from the DNA. This sample comprises about 110,000 clones, 85% to 90% of them detected only once. The top ten clonotypes cover more than 0.55% of the sample.

To note about this clone: There is no known antigen for this receptor. No qualities accompany the bases; no much larger clone lies one base away.

The chain employs TRBV18 and TRBJ2-5, with TRBD1 matching 8 junction bases. The clonotype comes from a woman between 45 and 65 years old with glioma. This material consisted of PBMCs, taken from a glioma patient whose treatment included an IDH1 peptide vaccine. The DNA is TGTGCCAGCTCCGCCCTCTGGACAGGGACTCAAGAGACCCAGTACTTC. It translates to CASSALWTGTQETQYF.